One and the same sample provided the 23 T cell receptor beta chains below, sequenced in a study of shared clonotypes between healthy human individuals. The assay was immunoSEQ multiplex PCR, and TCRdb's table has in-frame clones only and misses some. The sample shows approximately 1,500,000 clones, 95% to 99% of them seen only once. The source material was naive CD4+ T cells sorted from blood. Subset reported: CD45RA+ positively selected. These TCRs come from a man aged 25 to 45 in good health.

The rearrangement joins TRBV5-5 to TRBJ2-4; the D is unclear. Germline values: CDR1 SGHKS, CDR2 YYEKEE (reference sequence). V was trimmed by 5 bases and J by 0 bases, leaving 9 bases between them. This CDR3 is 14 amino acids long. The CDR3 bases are TGTGCCAGCAGGATTTATATAGCCAAAAACATTCAGTACTTC. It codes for CASRIYIAKNIQYF.

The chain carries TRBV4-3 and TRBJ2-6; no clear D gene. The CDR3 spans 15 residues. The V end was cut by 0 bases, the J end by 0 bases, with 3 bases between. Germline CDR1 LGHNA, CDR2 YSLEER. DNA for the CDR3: TGCGCCAGCAGCCAAGACGCCTCTGGGGCCAACGTCCTGACTTTC. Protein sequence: CASSQDASGANVLTF.

CDR3: CATSRVGQGAEQPQHF. CDR3 nucleotide sequence: TGTGCCACCAGCAGAGTCGGACAGGGGGCCGAGCAGCCCCAGCATTTT. The V call is TRBV15, the J call TRBJ1-5; 11 nucleotides agree with TRBD1. The CDR3 runs to 16 residues. J was trimmed by 7 bases and V by 1 base; bases with no gene match: 6. In germline, CDR1 is LNHNV, CDR2 YYDKDF (reference sequence).

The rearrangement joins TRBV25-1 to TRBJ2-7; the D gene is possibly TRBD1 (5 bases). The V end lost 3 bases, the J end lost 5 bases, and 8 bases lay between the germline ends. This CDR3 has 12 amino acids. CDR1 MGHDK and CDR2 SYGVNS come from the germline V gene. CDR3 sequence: CASSDRGHEQYF. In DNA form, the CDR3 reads TGTGCCAGCAGTGATAGGGGCCACGAGCAGTACTTC.

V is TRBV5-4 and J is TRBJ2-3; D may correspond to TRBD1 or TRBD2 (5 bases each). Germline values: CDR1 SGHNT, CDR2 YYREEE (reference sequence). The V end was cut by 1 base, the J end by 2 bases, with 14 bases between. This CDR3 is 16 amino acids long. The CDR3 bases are TGTGCCAGCAGCTTGCCCGGGACGGCGAACACAGATACGCAGTATTTT. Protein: CASSLPGTANTDTQYF.

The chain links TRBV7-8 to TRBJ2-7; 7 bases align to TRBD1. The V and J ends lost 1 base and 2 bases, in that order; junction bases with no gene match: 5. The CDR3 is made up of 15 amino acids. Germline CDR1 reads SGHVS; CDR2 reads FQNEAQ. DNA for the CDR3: TGTGCCAGCAGCTTAGTAGGGGGCGCGCCCTACGAGCAGTACTTC. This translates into CASSLVGGAPYEQYF. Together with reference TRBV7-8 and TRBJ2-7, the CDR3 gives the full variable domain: GAGVSQSPRYKVAKRGQDVALRCDPISGHVSLFWYQQALGQGPEFLTYFQNEAQLDKSGLPSDRFFAERPEGSVSTLKIQRTQQEDSAVYLCASSLVGGAPYEQYFGPGTRLTVT.

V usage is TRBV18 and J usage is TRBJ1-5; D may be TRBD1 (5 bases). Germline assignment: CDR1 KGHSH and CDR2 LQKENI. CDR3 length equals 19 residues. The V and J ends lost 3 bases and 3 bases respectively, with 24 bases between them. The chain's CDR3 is CASSPFGTEFSPLNQPQHF. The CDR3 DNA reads TGTGCCAGCTCACCCTTCGGGACCGAGTTTTCTCCCCTCAATCAGCCCCAGCATTTT.

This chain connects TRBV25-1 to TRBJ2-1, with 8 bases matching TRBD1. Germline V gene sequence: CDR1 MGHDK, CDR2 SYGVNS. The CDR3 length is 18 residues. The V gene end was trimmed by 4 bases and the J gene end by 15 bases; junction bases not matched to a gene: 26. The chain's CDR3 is CASSVWKSGGALKPPLFF. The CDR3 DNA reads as TGTGCCAGCAGTGTCTGGAAATCAGGGGGCGCCCTCAAACCACCTCTGTTCTTC.

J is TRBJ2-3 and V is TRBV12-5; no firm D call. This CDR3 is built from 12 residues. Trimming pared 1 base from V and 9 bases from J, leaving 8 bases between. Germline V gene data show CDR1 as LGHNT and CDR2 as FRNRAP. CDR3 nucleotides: TGTGCTAGTGGTTTGGGGGGTGAGACGCAGTATTTT. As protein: CASGLGGETQYF.

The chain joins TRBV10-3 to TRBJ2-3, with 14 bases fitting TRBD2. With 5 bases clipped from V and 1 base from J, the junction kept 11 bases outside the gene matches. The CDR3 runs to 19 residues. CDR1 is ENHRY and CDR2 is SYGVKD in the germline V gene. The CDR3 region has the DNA TGTGCCATCAGTAGGGGGGAGGGGACTAGCGGGAGCCGCACAGATACGCAGTATTTT. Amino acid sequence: CAISRGEGTSGSRTDTQYF.

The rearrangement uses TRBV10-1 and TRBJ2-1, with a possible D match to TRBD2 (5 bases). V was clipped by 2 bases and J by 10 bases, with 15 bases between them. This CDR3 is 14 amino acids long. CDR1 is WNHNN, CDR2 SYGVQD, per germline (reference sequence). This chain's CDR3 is CASSENILRGEQFF. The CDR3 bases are TGCGCCAGCAGTGAGAACATTCTCCGCGGGGAGCAGTTCTTC.

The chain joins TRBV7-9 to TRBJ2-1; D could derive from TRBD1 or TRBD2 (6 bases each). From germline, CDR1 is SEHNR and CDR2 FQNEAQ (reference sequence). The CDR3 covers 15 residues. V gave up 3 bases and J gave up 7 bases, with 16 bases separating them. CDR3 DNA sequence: TGTGCCAGCAGCTTTGAGGGGGGCGTGTGGAATGAGCAGTTCTTC. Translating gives CASSFEGGVWNEQFF. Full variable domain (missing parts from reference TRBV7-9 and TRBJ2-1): DTGVSQNPRHKITKRGQNVTFRCDPISEHNRLYWYRQTLGQGPEFLTYFQNEAQLEKSRLLSDRFSAERPKGSFSTLEIQRTEQGDSAMYLCASSFEGGVWNEQFFGPGTRLTVL.

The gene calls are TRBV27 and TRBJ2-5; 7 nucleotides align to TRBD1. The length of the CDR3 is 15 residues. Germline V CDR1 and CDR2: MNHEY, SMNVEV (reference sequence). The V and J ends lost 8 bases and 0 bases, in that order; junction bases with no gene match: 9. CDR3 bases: TGTGCCAGCCGATCCTGGGACAGACACCAAGAGACCCAGTACTTC. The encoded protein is CASRSWDRHQETQYF.

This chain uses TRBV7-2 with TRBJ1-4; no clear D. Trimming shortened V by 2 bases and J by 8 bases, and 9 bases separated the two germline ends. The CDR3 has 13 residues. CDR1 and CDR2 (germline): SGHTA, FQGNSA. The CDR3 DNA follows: TGTGCCAGCAGCTTATCTCGGAGGGAAAAACTGTTTTTT. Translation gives CASSLSRREKLFF.

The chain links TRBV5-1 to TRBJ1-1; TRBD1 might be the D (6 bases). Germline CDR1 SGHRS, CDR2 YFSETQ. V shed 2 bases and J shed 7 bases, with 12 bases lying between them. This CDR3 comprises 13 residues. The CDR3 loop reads CASSFSGVGEAFF. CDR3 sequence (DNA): TGCGCCAGCAGCTTCTCAGGGGTTGGTGAAGCTTTCTTT.

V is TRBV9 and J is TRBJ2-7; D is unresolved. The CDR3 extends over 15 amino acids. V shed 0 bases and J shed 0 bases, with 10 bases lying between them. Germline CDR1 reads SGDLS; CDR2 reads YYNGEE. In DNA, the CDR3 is TGTGCCAGCAGCGTAGGAGCGTACCCCTCCTACGAGCAGTACTTC. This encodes CASSVGAYPSYEQYF.

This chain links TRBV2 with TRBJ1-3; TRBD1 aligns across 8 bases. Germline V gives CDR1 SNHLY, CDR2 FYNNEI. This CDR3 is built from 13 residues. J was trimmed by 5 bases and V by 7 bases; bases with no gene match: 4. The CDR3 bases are TGTGCCAGCAATCGGGACAGGAGAAACACCATATATTTT. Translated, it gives CASNRDRRNTIYF.

The CDR3 here is CASSPQPVNEQFF. CDR3 DNA sequence: TGTGCCAGCAGCCCGCAGCCCGTCAATGAGCAGTTCTTC. This chain links TRBV7-2 with TRBJ2-1; D unresolved. The length of the CDR3 is 13 residues. V was shortened by 5 bases and J by 6 bases, with 11 bases between the two germline ends. Germline V lookup: CDR1 SGHTA, CDR2 FQGNSA.

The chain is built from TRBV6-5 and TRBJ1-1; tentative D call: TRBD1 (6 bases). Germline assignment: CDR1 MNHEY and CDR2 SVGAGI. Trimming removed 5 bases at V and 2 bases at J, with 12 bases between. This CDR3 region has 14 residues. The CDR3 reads CASSTRQVNTEAFF. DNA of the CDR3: TGTGCCAGCAGTACAAGACAGGTAAACACTGAAGCTTTCTTT.

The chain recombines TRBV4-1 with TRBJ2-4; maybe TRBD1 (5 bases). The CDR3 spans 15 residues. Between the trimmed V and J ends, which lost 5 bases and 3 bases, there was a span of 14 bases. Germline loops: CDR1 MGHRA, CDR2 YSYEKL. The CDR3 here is CASSAQGSVKNIQYF. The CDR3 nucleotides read TGCGCCAGCAGCGCCCAGGGTAGTGTCAAAAACATTCAGTACTTC.

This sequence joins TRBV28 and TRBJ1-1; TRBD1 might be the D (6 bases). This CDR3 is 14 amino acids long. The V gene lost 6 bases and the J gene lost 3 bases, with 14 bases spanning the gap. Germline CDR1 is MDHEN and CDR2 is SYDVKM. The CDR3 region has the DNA TGTGCCAGCAGAAGCGGACAGTTGGACACTGAAGCTTTCTTT. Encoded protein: CASRSGQLDTEAFF.

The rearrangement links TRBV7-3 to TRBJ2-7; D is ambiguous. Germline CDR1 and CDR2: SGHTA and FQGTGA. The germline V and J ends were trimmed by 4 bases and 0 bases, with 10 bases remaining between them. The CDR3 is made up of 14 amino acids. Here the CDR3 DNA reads TGTGCCAGCAGCTCCACGGACGGCTCCTACGAGCAGTACTTC. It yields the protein CASSSTDGSYEQYF.

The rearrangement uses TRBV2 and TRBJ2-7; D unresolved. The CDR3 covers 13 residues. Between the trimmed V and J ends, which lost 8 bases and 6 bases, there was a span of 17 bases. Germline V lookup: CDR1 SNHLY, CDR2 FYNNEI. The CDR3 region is CASRLETPLEQYF. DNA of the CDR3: TGTGCCAGCCGGCTAGAAACCCCCCTCGAGCAGTACTTC.